This T cell receptor (beta chain) appears in the sequencing data of a study of glioma-infiltrating T cells after dendritic cell vaccination. The overall study: Autologous tumor lysate-pulsed dendritic cell vaccination was given between about 2002 and 2012. The vaccine used monocyte-derived dendritic cells pulsed overnight with autologous tumor lysate.

The V and J ends lost 4 bases and 5 bases respectively, with 23 bases between them. This CDR3 has 17 amino acids. Germline V gene lookup returns CDR1 MNHEY and CDR2 SMNVEV (reference sequence). Clones were read by immunoSEQ multiplex PCR, and TCRdb kept only the in-frame ones, dropping some. The profile shows some 70,000 clones, about 86% of them singletons. The clonotype was recovered from a human donor with glioblastoma. This specimen consisted of blood, obtained before dendritic cell vaccination. The chain couples TRBV27 to TRBJ2-5, with D possibly TRBD1 on 6 matching bases. The CDR3: CASSSRWDTAREETQYF. In nucleotides, the CDR3 is TGTGCCAGCAGTTCCCGGTGGGACACCGCCAGGGAGGAGACCCAGTACTTC.